The T cell receptor (beta chain) under discussion was sequenced for a study of T cells of healthy individuals. TCRdb used MiXCR to reprocess the 5' RACE reads, holding one entry per CDR3 protein. The data hold some 85,000 distinct CDR3 sequences, with 5% observed a single time. The V end lost 2 bases, the J end lost 3 bases, and 10 bases lay between the germline ends. The germline V gene encodes CDR1 KGHSH and CDR2 LQKENI. There are 15 residues in the CDR3. This clonotype came up many times. The V call is TRBV18, the J call TRBJ2-2; the D gene is possibly TRBD2 (6 bases). The sequence was obtained from a female donor in good health. The CDR3 DNA reads as TGTGCCAGCTCACCAGACGGGAGATACACCGGGGAGCTGTTTTTT. Protein product: CASSPDGRYTGELFF.